A selection of T cell receptor beta chains follows, all from one sample in a study of STAT5B mutations in CD4+ large granular lymphocyte leukemia. The table came from immunoSEQ multiplex PCR; TCRdb's copy has only in-frame clones and leaves some out. The data hold about 32,000 clones, with about 81% observed a single time. Source material: CD4+ T cells from blood buffy coats. These receptors came from a human donor in good health. Both conserved end residues are part of each CDR3. A D gene is named only where the DNA matches it firmly. Not all rows give a size; the values are once, few, many and, for expanded clones, a class.

J gene: TRBJ2-7
clone size: .
D gene: .
V gene: TRBV27
CDR3 DNA: TGTGCCAGCAGGACGGCGGGGGCAGCCTACGAGCAGTACTTC
CDR3 protein: CASRTAGAAYEQYF

J gene: TRBJ2-7
clone size: .
D gene: .
V gene: TRBV30
CDR3 DNA: TGTGCCTGGAGTCGGGCAGGCTCATCCTACGAGCAGTACTTC
CDR3 protein: CAWSRAGSSYEQYF

J gene: TRBJ2-7
clone size: .
D gene: .
V gene: TRBV11-2
CDR3 DNA: TGTGCCAGCACCCCCCCGGGGAGTCCCTACGAGCAGTACTTC
CDR3 protein: CASTPPGSPYEQYF

J gene: TRBJ2-5
clone size: .
D gene: .
V gene: TRBV7-9
CDR3 DNA: TGTGCCAGCAGCTTATCAGGTGGTAGGCTAGCCGAAGAGACCCAGTACTTC
CDR3 protein: CASSLSGGRLAEETQYF

J gene: TRBJ2-2
clone size: .
D gene: TRBD1
V gene: TRBV6-5
CDR3 DNA: TGTGCCTGCAGACAGGGGGCGCGGAGCGGGGAGCTGTTTTTT
CDR3 protein: CACRQGARSGELFF

J gene: TRBJ1-2
clone size: .
D gene: .
V gene: TRBV27
CDR3 DNA: TGTGCCAGCAGACTTGACAGTAACTACGGCTACACCTTC
CDR3 protein: CASRLDSNYGYTF

J gene: TRBJ2-3
clone size: .
D gene: .
V gene: TRBV5-1
CDR3 DNA: TGCGCCAGCAGCTTGGACGGGCGAACTAGCACAGATACGCAGTATTTT
CDR3 protein: CASSLDGRTSTDTQYF

J gene: TRBJ2-6
clone size: .
D gene: .
V gene: TRBV6-5
CDR3 DNA: TGTGCCAGCAGTGCCCCGGCTGGGGCCAACGTCCTGACTTTC
CDR3 protein: CASSAPAGANVLTF

J gene: TRBJ2-1
clone size: .
D gene: TRBD2
V gene: TRBV4-3
CDR3 DNA: TGCGCCAGCAGCCAAGAAGTCGGGGGGTTTTACAATGAGCAGTTCTTC
CDR3 protein: CASSQEVGGFYNEQFF

J gene: TRBJ2-3
clone size: .
D gene: TRBD2
V gene: TRBV10-3
CDR3 DNA: TGTGCCATCAGTACCTCTAGCGGGGGTAAGCTTGATACGCAGTATTTT
CDR3 protein: CAISTSSGGKLDTQYF

J gene: TRBJ1-3
clone size: .
D gene: .
V gene: TRBV7-9
CDR3 DNA: TGTGCCAGCAGCTCTTGGAGGTCGGGTGGAAACACCATATATTTT
CDR3 protein: CASSSWRSGGNTIYF

J gene: TRBJ2-3
clone size: .
D gene: .
V gene: TRBV7-2
CDR3 DNA: TGTGCCAGCAGCCCGCTGGACGTGGCGGGGACAGATACGCAGTATTTT
CDR3 protein: CASSPLDVAGTDTQYF

J gene: TRBJ1-3
clone size: .
D gene: TRBD1
V gene: TRBV5-3
CDR3 DNA: TGTGCCAGAAGCTTGGAGGACAGGGGGCGTTCAGGGAACACCATATATTTT
CDR3 protein: CARSLEDRGRSGNTIYF

J gene: TRBJ2-3
clone size: .
D gene: TRBD1
V gene: TRBV12-5
CDR3 DNA: TGTGCTAGTGGTTCGGGACAGGTTTACACAGATACGCAGTATTTT
CDR3 protein: CASGSGQVYTDTQYF

J gene: TRBJ1-2
clone size: .
D gene: TRBD1
V gene: TRBV6-1
CDR3 DNA: TGTGCCAGCAGTGAAGCGAGGACAGGGCGGGCCTATGGCTACACCTTC
CDR3 protein: CASSEARTGRAYGYTF

J gene: TRBJ2-5
clone size: once
D gene: .
V gene: TRBV18
CDR3 DNA: TGTGCCAGCCTGAGAGGGAGTCAAGAGACCCAGTACTTC
CDR3 protein: CASLRGSQETQYF

J gene: TRBJ2-7
clone size: .
D gene: .
V gene: TRBV7-3
CDR3 DNA: TGTGCCAGACTCCCCCACCAAGAGGACCACGGTCTATACGAGCAGTACTTC
CDR3 protein: CARLPHQEDHGLYEQYF

J gene: TRBJ2-6
clone size: .
D gene: TRBD2
V gene: TRBV4-1
CDR3 DNA: TGCGCCAGCAGCCCGGGACTAGCGGGGGGTATCCTGACTTTC
CDR3 protein: CASSPGLAGGILTF

J gene: TRBJ2-7
clone size: .
D gene: TRBD2
V gene: TRBV27
CDR3 DNA: TGTGCCAGCAGTCAGATAGCGGGGGCTCCCTACGAGCAGTACTTC
CDR3 protein: CASSQIAGAPYEQYF

J gene: TRBJ1-6
clone size: few
D gene: .
V gene: TRBV6-5
CDR3 DNA: TGTGCCAGCCGGAGACAGACACATAATTCACCCCTCCACTTT
CDR3 protein: CASRRQTHNSPLHF

J gene: TRBJ2-1
clone size: .
D gene: TRBD2
V gene: TRBV27
CDR3 DNA: TGTGCCAGCACCCAGACTAGCGGGACCCCCTACAATGAGCAGTTCTTC
CDR3 protein: CASTQTSGTPYNEQFF

J gene: TRBJ1-2
clone size: .
D gene: TRBD1
V gene: TRBV4-2
CDR3 DNA: TGTGCCAGCAGCCAAGCAATGACAGGGAATGGCTACACCTTC
CDR3 protein: CASSQAMTGNGYTF

J gene: TRBJ1-1
clone size: .
D gene: TRBD1
V gene: TRBV2
CDR3 DNA: TGTGCCAGCAGTGACCAGACAGGGGGCCGGAACACTGAAGCTTTCTTT
CDR3 protein: CASSDQTGGRNTEAFF

J gene: TRBJ1-5
clone size: .
D gene: .
V gene: TRBV10-2
CDR3 DNA: TGCGCCAGCAAGGGCAGGGTGGATCAGCCCCAGCATTTT
CDR3 protein: CASKGRVDQPQHF

J gene: TRBJ1-5
clone size: .
D gene: TRBD1
V gene: TRBV6-1
CDR3 DNA: TGTGCCCTAGAAGAGACAGGGGGTACGAGCCAGCATTTT
CDR3 protein: CALEETGGTSQHF

J gene: TRBJ2-5
clone size: .
D gene: TRBD2
V gene: TRBV10-2
CDR3 DNA: TGCGCCAGCAGTGGGTTAGCGGGTACGATCAGGGAGACCCAGTACTTC
CDR3 protein: CASSGLAGTIRETQYF

J gene: TRBJ2-2
clone size: .
D gene: TRBD2
V gene: TRBV4-1
CDR3 DNA: TGCGCCAGCAGCCAATCTAGCGGGAGGACGAACACCGGGGAGCTGTTTTTT
CDR3 protein: CASSQSSGRTNTGELFF

J gene: TRBJ2-1
clone size: once
D gene: TRBD2
V gene: TRBV5-1
CDR3 DNA: TGCGCCAGCAGCTTGAGGCCTAGCGGGGGGGCAAATGAGCAGTTCTTC
CDR3 protein: CASSLRPSGGANEQFF

J gene: TRBJ2-4
clone size: .
D gene: TRBD1
V gene: TRBV7-2
CDR3 DNA: TGTGCCAGCAGCTTTGGACAGGGGGGGGGAGGAGCCAAAAACATTCAGTACTTC
CDR3 protein: CASSFGQGGGGAKNIQYF

J gene: TRBJ1-2
clone size: .
D gene: .
V gene: TRBV19
CDR3 DNA: TGTGCCAGTAGAGAGGGTCCAGCGAGAGCTAACTATGGCTACACCTTC
CDR3 protein: CASREGPARANYGYTF

J gene: TRBJ2-1
clone size: few
D gene: TRBD1
V gene: TRBV13
CDR3 DNA: TGTGCCAGCAGCCCGACGGGACAGAACAATGAGCAGTTCTTC
CDR3 protein: CASSPTGQNNEQFF

J gene: TRBJ2-2
clone size: .
D gene: .
V gene: TRBV4-3
CDR3 DNA: TGCGCCAGCAGCCAAGTGTCCGGGACCGGGGAGCTGTTTTTT
CDR3 protein: CASSQVSGTGELFF

J gene: TRBJ2-6
clone size: .
D gene: .
V gene: TRBV6-1
CDR3 DNA: TGTGCCAGCAGTCAAAGCTCTGGGGCCAACGTCCTGACTTTC
CDR3 protein: CASSQSSGANVLTF

J gene: TRBJ2-1
clone size: .
D gene: .
V gene: TRBV10-3
CDR3 DNA: TGTGCCATCAGTGAGTTTAGCGCCTCCTACAATGAGCAGTTCTTC
CDR3 protein: CAISEFSASYNEQFF

J gene: TRBJ2-1
clone size: .
D gene: .
V gene: TRBV11-2
CDR3 DNA: TGTGCCAGCAGCTTAGGTCTCAGCGGCGGGAACAATGAGCAGTTCTTC
CDR3 protein: CASSLGLSGGNNEQFF

J gene: TRBJ1-6
clone size: few
D gene: .
V gene: TRBV25-1
CDR3 DNA: TGTGCCAGCAGGGACCCGGCGGGGAATTCACCCCTCCACTTT
CDR3 protein: CASRDPAGNSPLHF

J gene: TRBJ1-1
clone size: .
D gene: TRBD1
V gene: TRBV19
CDR3 DNA: TGTGCCAGTAGTACCGACAGGGCGGGCACTGAAGCTTTCTTT
CDR3 protein: CASSTDRAGTEAFF

J gene: TRBJ2-7
clone size: .
D gene: .
V gene: TRBV30
CDR3 DNA: TGTGCCTGGAGTGAAGGAGGGAGCTCCTACGAGCAGTACTTC
CDR3 protein: CAWSEGGSSYEQYF